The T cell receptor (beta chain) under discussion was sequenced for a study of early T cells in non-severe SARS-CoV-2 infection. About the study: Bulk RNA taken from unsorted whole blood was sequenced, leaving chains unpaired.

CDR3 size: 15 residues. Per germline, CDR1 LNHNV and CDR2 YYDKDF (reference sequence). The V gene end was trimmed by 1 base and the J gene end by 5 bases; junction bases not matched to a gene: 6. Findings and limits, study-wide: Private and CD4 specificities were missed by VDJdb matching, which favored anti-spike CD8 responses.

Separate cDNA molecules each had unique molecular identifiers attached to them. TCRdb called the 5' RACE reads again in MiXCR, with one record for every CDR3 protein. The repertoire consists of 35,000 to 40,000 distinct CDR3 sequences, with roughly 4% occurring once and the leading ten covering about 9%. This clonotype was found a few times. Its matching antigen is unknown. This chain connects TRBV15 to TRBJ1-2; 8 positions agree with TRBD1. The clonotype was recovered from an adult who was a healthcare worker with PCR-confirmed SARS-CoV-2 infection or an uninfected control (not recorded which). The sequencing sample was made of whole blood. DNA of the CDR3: TGTGCCACCAGCAGAGGGATGGACAGGGTTTATGGCTACACCTTC. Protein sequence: CATSRGMDRVYGYTF. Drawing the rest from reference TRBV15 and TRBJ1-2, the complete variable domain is DAMVIQNPRYQVTQFGKPVTLSCSQTLNHNVMYWYQQKSSQAPKLLFHYYDKDFNNEADTPDNFQSRRPNTSFCFLDIRSPGLGDTAMYLCATSRGMDRVYGYTFGSGTRLTVV.